The 16 T cell receptor beta chains below were found in one sample sequenced in a study of OX40 agonist ivuxolimab in advanced cancers. Using immunoSEQ multiplex PCR, the repertoire was profiled, and TCRdb retains in-frame clones only, with some absent. Of tens of thousands of clones listed, 75% to 95% were seen once; the top ten hold over 4.5%. The specimen was CD4+ or CD8+ T cells sorted from blood, collected in a trial of the OX40 agonist ivuxolimab. Receptors originate from an adult with an advanced solid tumor such as melanoma, head and neck, liver or kidney cancer.

The rearrangement links TRBV11-2 to TRBJ2-1; 11 positions match TRBD2. This CDR3 comprises 19 residues. V gave up 4 bases and J gave up 3 bases; unmatched junction bases: 14. In germline, CDR1 is SGHAT, CDR2 FQNNGV. CDR3 region: CASSSPHTLAGALYNEQFF. DNA for the CDR3: TGTGCCAGCAGCTCGCCGCATACACTAGCGGGAGCCCTCTACAATGAGCAGTTCTTC.

Turning to this clone: A much larger clone differs from this one at a single base, so this may be a read error. This rearrangement joins TRBV9 to TRBJ1-1; D is unclear. The CDR3 runs 11 residues. Deletions cut 4 bases from V and 4 bases from J, with 5 bases between. Germline V lookup: CDR1 SGDLS, CDR2 YYNGEE. The CDR3 is CASSPGTEAFF. The CDR3 DNA follows: TGTGCCAGCAGCCCGGGCACTGAAGCTTTCTTT.

Remarks on this clone: This same CDR3 is encoded by further DNA sequences in the sample. V and J are TRBV7-9 and TRBJ1-1; D unresolved. The CDR3 runs 14 residues. Looked up from germline, CDR1 is SEHNR and CDR2 is FQNEAQ (reference sequence). V was cut by 1 base and J by 3 bases, with 9 bases left in between. The CDR3 DNA reads TGTGCCAGCAGCTTAGTCGTGGGGTACACTGAAGCTTTCTTT. This codes for CASSLVVGYTEAFF.

The rearrangement links TRBV5-8 to TRBJ2-2, with 12 bases that match TRBD2. V lost 2 bases to trimming and J lost 4 bases; unmatched junction nucleotides: 12. Germline values: CDR1 SGHTS, CDR2 YDEGEE. The CDR3 contains 19 residues. CDR3 amino acids: CASSFQLAGGPITTGELFF. The CDR3 DNA is TGTGCCAGCAGCTTTCAACTAGCGGGAGGCCCTATTACCACCGGGGAGCTGTTTTTT.

V usage is TRBV5-6 and J usage is TRBJ2-7; no firm D call. There are 16 residues in the CDR3. The V end lost 2 bases, the J end lost 2 bases, and 17 bases lay between the germline ends. The V gene's germline CDR1 is SGHDT and CDR2 YYEEEE. The CDR3 DNA reads TGTGCCAGCAGCTTCCAACAAGGGCTGCAAGCCTACGAGCAGTACTTC. Its translation: CASSFQQGLQAYEQYF.

CDR3 sequence reads: CAISEGTANEKLFF. Here the CDR3 DNA reads TGTGCCATCAGTGAAGGGACAGCTAATGAAAAACTGTTTTTT. The chain is built from TRBV10-3 and TRBJ1-4, with 7 bases fitting TRBD1. The V gene end was trimmed by 3 bases and the J gene end by 3 bases; junction bases not matched to a gene: 1. CDR1 and CDR2 (germline): ENHRY, SYGVKD. CDR3 size: 14 residues.

The chain carries TRBV4-1 and TRBJ2-1, with TRBD2 matching over 7 bases. Germline V gives CDR1 MGHRA, CDR2 YSYEKL. The CDR3 runs 16 residues. The junction had 8 bases not matched to a gene; V was cut back by 0 bases and J by 6 bases. Here the CDR3 DNA reads TGCGCCAGCAGCCAAGAGGGGGGGAGTAGTCGCAATGAGCAGTTCTTC. Its protein is CASSQEGGSSRNEQFF.

The V gene is TRBV30, the J gene TRBJ1-4; 7 bases are shared with TRBD1. Germline assignment: CDR1 GTSNPN and CDR2 SVGIG (reference sequence). The V and J ends lost 1 base and 4 bases, in that order; junction bases with no gene match: 6. The CDR3 is made up of 15 amino acids. CDR3: CAWSAFRGGNEKLFF. CDR3 in DNA: TGTGCCTGGAGTGCGTTCAGGGGGGGTAATGAAAAACTGTTTTTT.

Written as DNA, the CDR3 is TGTGCCAGCAGTGAATCTGGGGGGACAGGGTACGAGCAGTACTTC. It is translated as CASSESGGTGYEQYF. This chain uses TRBV2 with TRBJ2-7; TRBD1 aligns across 9 bases. The CDR3 is 15 residues long. The junction had 6 bases not matched to a gene; V was cut back by 2 bases and J by 4 bases. CDR1 and CDR2 (germline): SNHLY, FYNNEI.

The gene calls are TRBV10-3 and TRBJ1-5; TRBD1 might be the D (6 bases). The CDR3 is 15 residues long. Trimming took 3 bases from V and 1 from J, leaving 10 bases between them. The germline V gene encodes CDR1 ENHRY and CDR2 SYGVKD. CDR3 nucleotides: TGTGCCATCAGTGAAGGGGGGCTCAGCAATCAGCCCCAGCATTTT. Protein sequence: CAISEGGLSNQPQHF.

The chain carries TRBV19 and TRBJ1-4, with 8 positions matching TRBD1. This CDR3 is 18 amino acids long. With 2 bases clipped from V and 2 bases from J, the junction kept 10 bases outside the gene matches. CDR1 LNHDA and CDR2 SQIVND come from the germline V gene (reference sequence). The CDR3 DNA follows: TGTGCCAGTAGTATACATTCTTCAGGGGGCGGCACTAATGAAAAACTGTTTTTT. It codes for CASSIHSSGGGTNEKLFF. Full variable domain (outside the CDR3, taken from reference TRBV19 and TRBJ1-4): DGGITQSPKYLFRKEGQNVTLSCEQNLNHDAMYWYRQDPGQGLRLIYYSQIVNDFQKGDIAEGYSVSREKKESFPLTVTSAQKNPTAFYLCASSIHSSGGGTNEKLFFGSGTQLSVL.

This clone has only one observation. V is TRBV27 and J is TRBJ2-1, with TRBD1 identical over 9 bases. CDR3 length: 16 amino acids. V was pared by 7 bases and J by 4 bases, with 11 bases of the junction left unmatched. From germline, CDR1 is MNHEY and CDR2 SMNVEV (reference sequence). The CDR3 spells CASTHFPGQGYNEQFF. CDR3 bases: TGTGCCAGCACCCACTTTCCGGGACAGGGTTACAATGAGCAGTTCTTC.

The chain is built from TRBV13 and TRBJ1-1, with TRBD1 identical over 8 bases. This CDR3 is built from 14 residues. In germline, CDR1 is PRHDT, CDR2 FYEKMQ (reference sequence). With V trimmed by 5 bases and J by 6 bases, 8 bases remained unmatched. Written as DNA, the CDR3 is TGTGCCAGCAGCCAAGGACAGGGTTTATCTGAAGCTTTCTTT. Its translation: CASSQGQGLSEAFF.

The genes are TRBV14 and TRBJ1-1; the D gene is possibly TRBD1 (5 bases). Germline-derived CDR1 and CDR2 are SGHDN and FVKESK. The CDR3 totals 12 residues. The V end was cut by 1 base, the J end by 11 bases, with 11 bases between. The CDR3 region has the DNA TGTGCCAGCAGCCAAGCCGGGGGGGTGGCTTTCTTT. Residues: CASSQAGGVAFF. Supplemented by reference TRBV14 and TRBJ1-1, the full variable domain reads EAGVTQFPSHSVIEKGQTVTLRCDPISGHDNLYWYRRVMGKEIKFLLHFVKESKQDESGMPNNRFLAERTGGTYSTLKVQPAELEDSGVYFCASSQAGGVAFFGQGTRLTVV.

The CDR3 DNA reads as TGTGCCATCAGACTAGCGGGAGTAGACGAGCAGTACTTC. Amino acid sequence: CAIRLAGVDEQYF. The chain employs TRBV10-3 and TRBJ2-7; 11 nucleotides agree with TRBD2. Germline CDR1 ENHRY, CDR2 SYGVKD. The CDR3 has 13 residues. V lost 6 bases to trimming and J lost 5 bases; unmatched junction nucleotides: 3.

The chain is built from TRBV4-1 and TRBJ2-1; TRBD2 matches 13 bases. Germline CDR1 reads MGHRA; CDR2 reads YSYEKL. V trimming: 3 bases; J trimming: 2 bases; junction bases outside the gene matches: 1. The CDR3 has 16 amino acids. The CDR3 loop reads CASSHGTSGTYNEQFF. As DNA, the CDR3 is TGCGCCAGCAGCCACGGGACTAGCGGGACCTACAATGAGCAGTTCTTC.